The T cell receptor beta chain under discussion was sequenced for a study of long-term antiretroviral therapy in people with HIV. Study observations and caveats: Transplant-donor-level diversity was not reached after ART, though diversity increased.

Survey-level immunoSEQ v3.0 assays were run. Clones were read by immunoSEQ multiplex PCR, and TCRdb kept only the in-frame ones, dropping some. The sample carries about 19,000 clones, around nine tenths recorded once. The trim removed 1 base at V and 2 bases at J, leaving 0 bases unmatched. This CDR3 is 13 amino acids long. Germline CDR1 and CDR2: SQVTM and ANQGSEA. A note on this clone: Its antigen is unknown.

Researchers secured at least one pre-ART and at least two post-ART PBMC samples from each donor. Among participants with HIV, every one received treatment in the United States. Sample: unsorted PBMCs, taken 0.5 years after starting antiretroviral therapy. The chain recombines TRBV29-1 with TRBJ1-2; TRBD1 matches at 8 bases. The source of this sequence is a man aged 35 to 55 with HIV. The CDR3 nucleotides read TGCAGCGTTGAAGGACAGGGGAACTATGGCTACACCTTC. As protein: CSVEGQGNYGYTF.